One and the same sample provided the 9 T cell receptor beta chains below, sequenced in a study of cytomegalovirus exposure and HLA in healthy donors. 60 Vbeta and 13 Jbeta primers were used in PCR. Sequencing was performed with immunoSEQ multiplex PCR; in TCRdb, only in-frame clones are kept and a portion is missing. This table holds fewer than 150,000 clones, 15% found once. Sequenced sample: PBMCs. Receptors originate from a woman between 18 and 30 years old in good health and CMV-seronegative.

The chain links TRBV28 to TRBJ1-2; 9 nucleotides align to TRBD1. J gave up 0 bases and V 4 bases, and 9 bases lay outside the gene matches. The CDR3 runs to 17 residues. Per germline, CDR1 MDHEN and CDR2 SYDVKM. CDR3 sequence reads: CASSSGTGLYSNYGYTF. The CDR3 DNA reads TGTGCCAGCAGTTCCGGGACAGGGTTGTACTCTAACTATGGCTACACCTTC.

There are a few counts of this clone. The chain carries TRBV19 and TRBJ1-2; weak D call: TRBD1 (6 bases). CDR3 length equals 14 residues. Trimming cost V 3 bases and J 7 bases, with 15 bases left between them. Germline lookup yields CDR1 LNHDA and CDR2 SQIVND (reference sequence). The CDR3 protein is CASSMAQGSSGYTF. The CDR3 coding sequence is TGTGCCAGTAGTATGGCACAGGGATCGTCTGGCTACACCTTC.

This chain connects TRBV30 to TRBJ1-1; unclear D gene. V was shortened by 3 bases and J by 1 base, with 15 bases between the two germline ends. The CDR3 sequence is 15 residues long. Germline CDR1 and CDR2: GTSNPN and SVGIG (reference sequence). CDR3 sequence reads: CAWRDLRRRNTEAFF. The DNA for the CDR3 is TGTGCCTGGAGGGATCTCAGGAGGAGGAACACTGAAGCTTTCTTT.

This chain joins TRBV11-2 and TRBJ1-5; 7 positions match TRBD1. V trimming: 3 bases; J trimming: 4 bases; junction bases outside the gene matches: 3. CDR1 and CDR2 (germline): SGHAT, FQNNGV. The CDR3 is made up of 14 amino acids. CDR3 protein: CASSLTGYNQPQHF. CDR3 DNA sequence: TGTGCCAGCAGCTTGACAGGGTATAATCAGCCCCAGCATTTT.

This clone was found a few times. The chain has TRBV6-6 and TRBJ1-4; 7 nucleotides agree with TRBD1. In germline, CDR1 is MNHNY, CDR2 SVGAGI (reference sequence). The CDR3 has 13 residues. V was pared by 2 bases and J by 8 bases, with 2 bases of the junction left unmatched. CDR3 residues: CASSYDRDEKLFF. CDR3 DNA: TGTGCCAGCAGTTACGACAGGGACGAAAAACTGTTTTTT.

The chain carries TRBV19 and TRBJ1-5, with 7 bases that match TRBD1. Germline-derived CDR1 and CDR2 are LNHDA and SQIVND (reference sequence). The CDR3 is made up of 16 amino acids. With 4 bases clipped from V and 0 bases from J, the junction kept 6 bases outside the gene matches. The CDR3 coding sequence is TGTGCCAGTAGTACCGGGACAGAGAATAGCAATCAGCCCCAGCATTTT. Its translation is CASSTGTENSNQPQHF.

The J gene is TRBJ2-7, the V gene TRBV11-2; a weak D match, TRBD1 (7 bases). The CDR3 totals 14 residues. Trimming took off 1 base at V and 3 bases at J, with 10 bases between the two ends. The V gene's germline CDR1 is SGHAT and CDR2 FQNNGV. DNA for the CDR3: TGTGCCAGCAGCTTAGGACAGGGACTCTACGAGCAGTACTTC. Translation gives CASSLGQGLYEQYF.

This clone has only a few counts. The chain has TRBV9 and TRBJ1-2; D is unresolved. Per the germline V gene, CDR1 is SGDLS and CDR2 is YYNGEE. The V end lost 0 bases, the J end lost 1 base, and 10 bases lay between the germline ends. The CDR3 sequence is 15 residues long. CDR3 in amino acids: CASSVGHPLNYGYTF. The CDR3 nucleotides are TGTGCCAGCAGCGTAGGACACCCTCTTAACTATGGCTACACCTTC.

The chain employs TRBV19 and TRBJ2-2; TRBD2 is a possible D gene (7 bases). Germline CDR1 reads LNHDA; CDR2 reads SQIVND (reference sequence). This CDR3 region has 14 residues. Trimming shortened V by 8 bases and J by 0 bases, and 10 bases separated the two germline ends. This chain's CDR3 is CASRGATNTGELFF. The CDR3 nucleotides read TGTGCCAGTCGGGGGGCCACGAACACCGGGGAGCTGTTTTTT.